The 25 T cell receptor beta chains below come from one sample, sequenced in a study of cytomegalovirus exposure and HLA in healthy donors (TCRdb year 2017). Receptors were amplified or captured by the immunoSEQ multiplex PCR assay. The multiplex PCR relied on a mix of 60 forward primers for TCR Vbeta segments and 13 reverse primers for TCR Jbeta segments. TCRdb mirrors the immuneACCESS table, restricted to in-frame sequences. Some clones are absent from its copies; in checked studies, under half trace to an unresolved V gene, and the reason for the others is unknown. This sample has around 78,000 clones in its table, and around 82% of those were observed once. In total, the top ten clones hold approximately 1.1% of the sample. Sequenced sample: PBMCs. Every receptor here comes from a male donor in good health and CMV-seronegative.

In the case of this clone: This CDR3 is missing its conserved last phenylalanine or tryptophan, likely due to a read error. The limits of the CDR3 on the DNA are not certain, so only TCRdb's listed CDR3 is given. The V and J genes are TRBV29-1 and TRBJ1-1; the D call TRBD1 from the table was never checked on the DNA. The CDR3 contains 11 residues when both ends are counted. Germline V CDR1 and CDR2: SQVTM, ANQGSEA. CDR3 in amino acids: CSVGQDLKLYL.

The chain uses TRBV6-1 and TRBJ2-5; D may be TRBD1 (6 bases). There are 14 residues in the CDR3. Germline V gives CDR1 MNHNS, CDR2 SASEGT. V lost 6 bases, J lost 1 base, and 12 bases lay in between. The CDR3 sequence: CASRRGTRQETQYF. As DNA, the CDR3 is TGTGCCAGCAGGAGAGGGACACGCCAAGAGACCCAGTACTTC.

CDR3 nucleotide sequence: TGTGCCAGCAGTTCCTCAGGGTTGAGGAACACTGAAGCTTTCTTT. Encoded protein: CASSSSGLRNTEAFF. The rearrangement joins TRBV28 to TRBJ1-1; maybe TRBD1 (5 bases). The CDR3 spans 15 residues. With 4 bases removed from V and 1 base from J, the gap between germline ends came to 13 bases. Germline V gives CDR1 MDHEN, CDR2 SYDVKM.

The chain uses TRBV30 and TRBJ1-4; the D gene is possibly TRBD1 (5 bases). From germline, CDR1 is GTSNPN and CDR2 SVGIG (reference sequence). This CDR3 has 14 amino acids. V was trimmed by 0 bases and J by 5 bases, leaving 10 bases between them. In DNA form, the CDR3 reads TGTGCCTGGAGTGTCGGGGAGGGGAATGAAAAACTGTTTTTT. Protein product: CAWSVGEGNEKLFF.

V and J are TRBV5-1 and TRBJ1-4, with D possibly TRBD1 on 6 matching bases. Trimming stripped 2 bases from V and 7 bases from J, with 12 bases between. CDR1 and CDR2 from the germline V gene are SGHRS and YFSETQ. CDR3 length: 14 amino acids. The CDR3 DNA reads as TGCGCCAGCAGCTTCAAACAGGGCCTTGAAAAACTGTTTTTT. Translation gives CASSFKQGLEKLFF.

This clone appeared once. This chain links TRBV9 with TRBJ2-5; D might be TRBD1 (7 bases). The J call may be mistaken, given a closer DNA end match to TRBJ2-7. CDR1 and CDR2 (germline): SGDLS, YYNGEE. The CDR3 covers 15 residues. CDR3 region: CASSVDQGEAYEQYF. CDR3 coding DNA: TGTGCCAGCAGCGTAGATCAGGGGGAGGCCTACGAGCAGTACTTC.

The CDR3 loop reads CASSPQPDRCTDTQYF. In nucleotides, the CDR3 is TGTGCCAGCAGCCCACAGCCGGACAGGTGCACAGATACGCAGTATTTT. The J gene is TRBJ2-3, the V gene TRBV21-1; the table's D call of TRBD1 was not tested on the DNA. TRBV21-1 is flagged as a pseudogene. CDR3 length equals 16 residues.

The chain joins TRBV28 to TRBJ1-3; 7 bases align to TRBD1. Germline CDR1 is MDHEN and CDR2 is SYDVKM. The CDR3 spans 16 residues. Trimming cost V 6 bases and J 0 bases; bases outside gene matches: 8. The CDR3 region is CASRKRDRASGNTIYF. The CDR3 DNA reads TGTGCCAGCAGAAAAAGAGACAGGGCCTCTGGAAACACCATATATTTT. Using reference TRBV28 and TRBJ1-3 for the parts outside the CDR3, the full variable domain is DVKVTQSSRYLVKRTGEKVFLECVQDMDHENMFWYRQDPGLGLRLIYFSYDVKMKEKGDIPEGYSVSREKKERFSLILESASTNQTSMYLCASRKRDRASGNTIYFGEGSWLTVV.

The rearrangement links TRBV9 to TRBJ1-1, with 7 bases identical to TRBD1. Germline CDR1 SGDLS, CDR2 YYNGEE. The V segment lost 4 bases and the J segment 10 bases; nucleotides outside the gene matches: 22. This CDR3 comprises 17 residues. The CDR3 protein is CASSPRDRAYFEGGAFF. The CDR3 DNA follows: TGTGCCAGCAGCCCGCGGGACAGAGCATATTTTGAGGGTGGAGCTTTCTTT.

The genes are TRBV5-1 and TRBJ2-5; tentatively, D is TRBD2 (6 bases). The last part of the DNA fits TRBJ2-7 better; the J call may be wrong. This CDR3 comprises 14 residues. The germline V gene has CDR1 SGHRS and CDR2 YFSETQ. CDR3 DNA sequence: TGCGCCAGCAGCGCGAGATGGGAGGCGGGCGAGCAGTACTTC. This sequence encodes CASSARWEAGEQYF.

The chain uses TRBV7-2 and TRBJ2-3; D gene unclear. The CDR3 is 11 amino acids. The V end lost 5 bases, the J end lost 6 bases, and 6 bases lay between the germline ends. In germline, CDR1 is SGHTA, CDR2 FQGNSA. The CDR3: CASSTIDTQYF. CDR3 coding DNA: TGTGCCAGCAGCACTATCGATACGCAGTATTTT.

This chain joins TRBV19 and TRBJ2-3; TRBD1 agrees at 8 bases. CDR1 and CDR2 (germline): LNHDA, SQIVND (reference sequence). This CDR3 has 19 amino acids. After removal of 8 bases from V and 2 bases from J, the junction contained 21 bases not matched to a gene. The chain's CDR3 is CASGPLLSGGAVFTDTQYF. Here the CDR3 DNA reads TGTGCCAGTGGTCCACTTCTGTCAGGGGGCGCAGTGTTCACAGATACGCAGTATTTT.

V is TRBV11-3 and J is TRBJ1-5, with 9 bases fitting TRBD1. Germline V gene lookup returns CDR1 SGHNT and CDR2 YENEEA. CDR3 length equals 17 residues. The ends lost 0 bases at V and 3 bases at J; junction bases unmatched: 6. The CDR3 reads CASSLELGDRVNQPQHF. The CDR3 nucleotides are TGTGCCAGCAGCTTAGAATTAGGGGACAGGGTCAATCAGCCCCAGCATTTT. The full variable domain, rest sourced from reference TRBV11-3 and TRBJ1-5, is EAGVVQSPRYKIIEKKQPVAFWCNPISGHNTLYWYLQNLGQGPELLIRYENEEAVDDSQLPKDRFSAERLKGVDSTLKIQPAELGDSAVYLCASSLELGDRVNQPQHFGDGTRLSIL.

This chain connects TRBV27 to TRBJ2-7; TRBD1 matches 12 bases. The trim removed 7 bases at V and 4 bases at J, leaving 5 bases unmatched. Germline V gene lookup returns CDR1 MNHEY and CDR2 SMNVEV (reference sequence). This CDR3 comprises 14 residues. The CDR3 region has the DNA TGTGCCAGCATTCCGGGACAGGGGGCGTACGAGCAGTACTTC. Translating it yields CASIPGQGAYEQYF.

The rearrangement joins TRBV19 to TRBJ1-1; D may be TRBD1 (6 bases). The germline V gene encodes CDR1 LNHDA and CDR2 SQIVND (reference sequence). V was pared by 7 bases and J by 1 base, with 16 bases between. CDR3 length equals 15 residues. The DNA of the CDR3 is TGTGCCAGTAAAAAAAAGGGGGTGGCGAACACTGAAGCTTTCTTT. This codes for CASKKKGVANTEAFF.

The genes are TRBV5-1 and TRBJ1-2; D remains ambiguous. Germline V gene sequence: CDR1 SGHRS, CDR2 YFSETQ. The CDR3 is 12 residues long. Trimming took 10 bases from V and 0 from J, leaving 10 bases between them. In DNA, the CDR3 is TGCGCCTGCGGCGGTACTAACTATGGCTACACCTTC. It specifies CACGGTNYGYTF.

The J gene is TRBJ2-1, the V gene TRBV29-1; 8 nucleotides line up with TRBD1. The germline V gene has CDR1 SQVTM and CDR2 ANQGSEA. The CDR3 covers 14 residues. J gave up 7 bases and V 8 bases, and 13 bases lay outside the gene matches. This CDR3 reads CSLARGRALNEQFF. In DNA, the CDR3 is TGCAGCCTCGCCAGGGGGCGAGCCCTTAATGAGCAGTTCTTC.

The chain couples TRBV6-5 to TRBJ2-2; 7 nucleotides align to TRBD2. V lost 9 bases, J lost 5 bases, and 9 bases stayed unmatched. This CDR3 region has 14 residues. The germline V gene encodes CDR1 MNHEY and CDR2 SVGAGI. CDR3 residues: CASRGPGGTGELFF. Written as DNA, the CDR3 is TGTGCCAGTCGTGGTCCGGGAGGTACCGGGGAGCTGTTTTTT.

This sequence joins TRBV21-1 and TRBJ2-2; the table calls TRBD2, which could not be checked here. TRBV21-1 is marked as a pseudogene. This CDR3 is built from 18 residues. This CDR3 is CASKIQEAGGSNTGELFF. CDR3 nucleotide sequence: TGTGCCAGCAAAATCCAGGAGGCAGGAGGGTCGAACACCGGGGAGCTGTTTTTT.

This rearrangement joins TRBV11-3 to TRBJ1-4, with D perhaps matching TRBD1 (5 bases). The germline V and J ends were trimmed by 1 base and 6 bases, with 15 bases remaining between them. CDR1 SGHNT and CDR2 YENEEA come from the germline V gene. This CDR3 contains 16 residues. The CDR3 DNA sequence: TGTGCCAGCAGCTTAGGTTTGCGGGGGTACGATGAAAAACTGTTTTTT. It encodes CASSLGLRGYDEKLFF.

The chain is built from TRBV11-2 and TRBJ2-7; D is perhaps TRBD1 (6 bases). CDR3 length: 14 residues. Per germline, CDR1 SGHAT and CDR2 FQNNGV. V was clipped by 1 base and J by 2 bases, with 9 bases between them. The CDR3 nucleotides read TGTGCCAGCAGCTTAGGGGGGACAACCTACGAGCAGTACTTC. Translated, it gives CASSLGGTTYEQYF. Full variable domain (rest looked up from reference TRBV11-2 and TRBJ2-7): EAGVAQSPRYKIIEKRQSVAFWCNPISGHATLYWYQQILGQGPKLLIQFQNNGVVDDSQLPKDRFSAERLKGVDSTLKIQPAKLEDSAVYLCASSLGGTTYEQYFGPGTRLTVT.

The CDR3 coding sequence is TGTGCCAGCACGAGAGGATTAGGGACAGAAGCTTTCTTT. Amino acid sequence: CASTRGLGTEAFF. The V and J genes are TRBV25-1 and TRBJ1-1, with a weak D call TRBD1 (6 bases). CDR1 is MGHDK, CDR2 SYGVNS, per germline. V was pared by 7 bases and J by 8 bases, with 17 bases between. This CDR3 has 13 residues.

The V and J genes are TRBV25-1 and TRBJ1-6, with D perhaps TRBD1 (6 bases). CDR3 size: 17 residues. Germline V CDR1 and CDR2: MGHDK, SYGVNS. V lost 6 bases, J lost 6 bases, and 21 bases lay in between. Written as DNA, the CDR3 is TGTGCCAGCAGGGGCATGGACAGTATCCCTAGTAATTCACCCCTCCACTTT. This sequence encodes CASRGMDSIPSNSPLHF.

V and J are TRBV14 and TRBJ2-5, with D possibly being TRBD1 (5 bases). This CDR3 is built from 15 residues. Trimming removed 2 bases at V and 2 bases at J, with 12 bases between. CDR1 and CDR2 (germline): SGHDN, FVKESK. The CDR3 region is CASSQTPGLQETQYF. The CDR3 DNA follows: TGTGCCAGCAGCCAAACCCCAGGGTTACAAGAGACCCAGTACTTC. The whole variable domain, remainder taken from reference TRBV14 and TRBJ2-5, is EAGVTQFPSHSVIEKGQTVTLRCDPISGHDNLYWYRRVMGKEIKFLLHFVKESKQDESGMPNNRFLAERTGGTYSTLKVQPAELEDSGVYFCASSQTPGLQETQYFGPGTRLLVL.

V usage is TRBV5-1 and J usage is TRBJ1-1; no reliable D call. Trimming removed 2 bases from V and 0 bases from J, with 5 bases in between. From germline, CDR1 is SGHRS and CDR2 YFSETQ. The CDR3 loop spans 13 amino acids. The CDR3 loop reads CASSLQLNTEAFF. CDR3 bases: TGCGCCAGCAGCTTACAGCTGAACACTGAAGCTTTCTTT.